These T cell receptor beta chains were read from a single sample in a study of PD-1 blockade in classical Hodgkin lymphoma. Assay used: immunoSEQ multiplex PCR; TCRdb lists only in-frame clones, some missing. The sample lists 15,000 or so clones; roughly two thirds were seen once. The sample was peripheral blood mononuclear cells (PBMCs), taken at baseline. These receptors all stem from a human donor with classical Hodgkin lymphoma. Both conserved end residues are part of each CDR3. The order of the fields is clone size, D gene, J gene, V gene, CDR3 protein, CDR3 DNA. A D gene is named only where the DNA matches it firmly. The size of a clone is reported for some rows only, either as once, few or many, or as a class for expanded clones.

.,TRBD1,TRBJ2-3,TRBV6-5,CASRNRGGTDTQYF,TGTGCCAGCAGGAACAGGGGAGGCACAGATACGCAGTATTTT
.,.,TRBJ2-1,TRBV7-3,CASSPRGGAFYEQFF,TGTGCCAGCAGCCCCCGAGGGGGAGCGTTTTATGAGCAGTTCTTC
.,TRBD1,TRBJ2-1,TRBV6-5,CASSGDRGVNEQFF,TGTGCCAGCAGTGGGGACAGGGGTGTGAATGAGCAGTTCTTC
.,.,TRBJ2-3,TRBV28,CASSFVMGTDTQYF,TGTGCCAGCAGTTTCGTGATGGGCACAGATACGCAGTATTTT
.,.,TRBJ2-7,TRBV9,CASSVTGTRVHEQYF,TGTGCCAGCAGCGTAACCGGGACGCGGGTCCACGAGCAGTACTTC
.,.,TRBJ1-2,TRBV7-6,CASSLFGLSDYGYTF,TGTGCCAGCAGCTTATTTGGCCTTAGTGACTATGGCTACACCTTC
.,.,TRBJ2-7,TRBV5-1,CASSWDPGAYEQYF,TGCGCCAGCAGCTGGGACCCTGGGGCCTACGAGCAGTACTTC
.,.,TRBJ1-2,TRBV4-2,CASSQVAGSDGYTF,TGTGCCAGCAGCCAAGTTGCAGGGAGCGATGGCTACACCTTC
.,.,TRBJ2-1,TRBV9,CASSVGGDWINNEQFF,TGTGCCAGCAGCGTAGGAGGGGACTGGATAAACAATGAGCAGTTCTTC
.,.,TRBJ2-2,TRBV7-9,CASTGHSNTGELFF,TGTGCCAGTACGGGACACTCGAACACCGGGGAGCTGTTTTTT
few,.,TRBJ2-7,TRBV10-3,CAISGGYEQYF,TGTGCCATCAGTGGTGGCTACGAGCAGTACTTC
.,.,TRBJ2-7,TRBV11-2,CASSFNRDGEQYF,TGTGCCAGCAGCTTTAACAGGGACGGCGAGCAGTACTTC
.,.,TRBJ2-7,TRBV11-2,CASSLGTASYEQYF,TGTGCCAGCAGCTTAGGGACAGCCTCCTACGAGCAGTACTTC
.,TRBD1,TRBJ1-1,TRBV5-6,CASSLGLDREGITEAFF,TGTGCCAGCAGCCTAGGGTTGGACAGGGAAGGTATCACTGAAGCTTTCTTT
.,TRBD1,TRBJ1-2,TRBV9,CASSGNRGHDGYTF,TGTGCCAGCAGCGGAAACAGGGGGCATGATGGCTACACCTTC
medium-sized,TRBD1,TRBJ1-1,TRBV28,CASSFGTGLFGAFF,TGTGCCAGCAGTTTCGGGACAGGGTTATTCGGAGCTTTCTTT
medium-sized,TRBD2,TRBJ2-3,TRBV2,CASRATSGGTDTQYF,TGTGCCAGCAGGGCCACTAGCGGGGGCACAGATACGCAGTATTTT
few,.,TRBJ2-1,TRBV5-6,CASSLGRGWNEQFF,TGTGCCAGCAGCTTGGGTAGGGGGTGGAATGAGCAGTTCTTC
few,.,TRBJ1-2,TRBV6-5,CASRTTANYGYTF,TGTGCCAGCAGGACGACAGCTAACTATGGCTACACCTTC
.,.,TRBJ1-3,TRBV15,CATSRDRGGLGNTIYF,TGTGCCACCAGCAGAGATCGAGGGGGACTTGGAAACACCATATATTTT
.,.,TRBJ2-1,TRBV28,CASSLNRDGWDEQFF,TGTGCCAGCAGCTTAAACAGGGATGGGTGGGATGAGCAGTTCTTC
.,TRBD1,TRBJ2-7,TRBV5-1,CASTNRDRGNYEQYF,TGCGCCAGCACCAACCGGGACAGGGGAAACTACGAGCAGTACTTC
.,.,TRBJ2-2,TRBV4-1,CASSQGPGRELFF,TGCGCCAGCAGCCAAGGTCCTGGGAGGGAGCTGTTTTTT
.,.,TRBJ2-5,TRBV7-2,CASSSRTGETQYF,TGTGCCAGCAGCTCTAGGACGGGGGAGACCCAGTACTTC
.,TRBD2,TRBJ2-3,TRBV7-2,CASVLAGVTDTQYF,TGTGCCAGTGTACTAGCGGGGGTCACAGATACGCAGTATTTT
.,TRBD2,TRBJ2-1,TRBV19,CASRTAGGPGEQFF,TGTGCCAGTAGGACAGCGGGAGGGCCCGGTGAGCAGTTCTTC
.,TRBD1,TRBJ2-7,TRBV27,CASSLGTGGEEQYF,TGTGCCAGCAGTCTCGGGACAGGGGGGGAGGAGCAGTACTTC
few,.,TRBJ1-1,TRBV5-4,CASSFNGEDTEAFF,TGTGCCAGCAGCTTTAATGGTGAGGACACTGAAGCTTTCTTT
.,.,TRBJ2-3,TRBV6-1,CATVSDTQYF,TGTGCCACCGTTAGTGATACGCAGTATTTT
.,.,TRBJ2-3,TRBV28,CASEDRSTDTQYF,TGTGCCAGCGAGGACCGTAGCACAGATACGCAGTATTTT
.,TRBD2,TRBJ2-1,TRBV28,CASIRGLAGGDNEQFF,TGTGCCAGCATCAGGGGACTAGCGGGAGGGGACAATGAGCAGTTCTTC
medium-sized,TRBD1,TRBJ2-2,TRBV7-2,CASSLTLGQGQSGELFF,TGTGCCAGCAGCTTAACTTTGGGACAGGGCCAGTCCGGGGAGCTGTTTTTT